This T cell receptor (delta chain) was identified in a study of gammadelta T cells in human blood. Study-wide results and caveats: Polyclonal expansion of innate γδ T cells after birth appeared microbially driven.

From germline, CDR1 is TSWWSYY and CDR2 QGS. The length of the CDR3 is 15 residues. With CATT, TCRdb re-called clones from the RT-PCR reads. Of several hundred delta-chain clones listed, about 50% are singletons. In this sample, this clone turned up a few times. The target antigen is unknown. A far larger clone is just one base off, so this is likely a read error. Other DNA variants within this sample encode the same CDR3. The chain employs TRDV1 and TRDJ1; D perhaps matches TRDD3 (5 bases). Sequenced: non-Vgamma9Vdelta2 gamma-delta T cells from fetal blood. This receptor was identified in a human fetus. CDR3 DNA: TGTGCTCTTGGGGAACGGGGAGGGTACACCGATAAGCTCATCTTT. Protein sequence: CALGERGGYTDKLIF.